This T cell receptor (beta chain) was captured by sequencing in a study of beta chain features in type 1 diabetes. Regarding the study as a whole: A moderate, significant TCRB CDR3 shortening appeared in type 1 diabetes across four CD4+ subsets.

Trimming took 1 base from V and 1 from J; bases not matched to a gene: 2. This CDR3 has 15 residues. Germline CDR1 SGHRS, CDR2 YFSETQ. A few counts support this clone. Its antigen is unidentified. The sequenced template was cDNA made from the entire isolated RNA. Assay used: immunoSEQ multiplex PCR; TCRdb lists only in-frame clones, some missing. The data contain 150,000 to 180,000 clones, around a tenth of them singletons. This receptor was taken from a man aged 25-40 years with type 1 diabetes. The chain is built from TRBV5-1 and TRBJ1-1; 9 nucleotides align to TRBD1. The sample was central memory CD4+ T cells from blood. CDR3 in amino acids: CASSLTGGQNTEAFF. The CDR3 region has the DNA TGCGCCAGCAGCTTGACAGGGGGCCAGAACACTGAAGCTTTCTTT.